This is a list of T cell receptor beta chains from one sample in a study of OX40 agonist ivuxolimab in advanced cancers. Sequencing used immunoSEQ multiplex PCR; TCRdb keeps in-frame clones, though not all of them. The sample includes about 50,000 clones, roughly 81% of them seen just once. The input for sequencing was CD4+ or CD8+ T cells sorted from blood, taken in a trial of the OX40 agonist ivuxolimab. Receptors originate from an adult with an advanced solid tumor such as melanoma, head and neck, liver or kidney cancer. Each CDR3 is given with its conserved first and last residue. Each record gives: CDR3 length, V gene, D gene, J gene, clone size, CDR3 protein, CDR3 DNA. A D gene is named only where the DNA matches it firmly. Only part of the rows carry a size: once, few, many, or a class if the clone is expanded.

length: 15; V: TRBV19; D: NA; J: TRBJ1-1; size: NA; CDR3: CASSPMRGRDTEAFF; DNA: TGTGCCAGTAGTCCTATGAGGGGAAGGGACACTGAAGCTTTCTTT
length: 15; V: TRBV15; D: NA; J: TRBJ2-7; size: NA; CDR3: CATSRPSGNSYEQYF; DNA: TGTGCCACCAGCAGACCCTCGGGAAACTCCTACGAGCAGTACTTC
length: 12; V: TRBV6-1; D: NA; J: TRBJ1-1; size: NA; CDR3: CASSDRGWEAFF; DNA: TGTGCCAGCAGTGACAGGGGTTGGGAAGCTTTCTTT
length: 15; V: TRBV27; D: NA; J: TRBJ2-1; size: NA; CDR3: CASTPRISGGHEQFF; DNA: TGTGCCAGCACCCCAAGGATCTCCGGAGGGCATGAGCAGTTCTTC
length: 14; V: TRBV7-8; D: NA; J: TRBJ1-1; size: NA; CDR3: CASRSGTGSTEAFF; DNA: TGTGCCAGCAGGTCCGGGACGGGTTCCACTGAAGCTTTCTTT
length: 15; V: TRBV10-3; D: NA; J: TRBJ2-1; size: few; CDR3: CAISGERRSYNEQFF; DNA: TGTGCCATCAGTGGGGAGAGGCGCTCCTACAATGAGCAGTTCTTC
length: 14; V: TRBV7-9; D: NA; J: TRBJ1-5; size: NA; CDR3: CASSPDGGPQPQHF; DNA: TGCGCCAGCAGCCCCGACGGGGGTCCACAGCCCCAGCATTTT
length: 15; V: TRBV19; D: NA; J: TRBJ1-1; size: NA; CDR3: CASMVRGSMGGEAFF; DNA: TGTGCCAGCATGGTGCGGGGGTCGATGGGGGGTGAAGCTTTCTTT
length: 16; V: TRBV11-2; D: TRBD2; J: TRBJ2-1; size: NA; CDR3: CASSPRGLAGANEQFF; DNA: TGTGCCAGCAGCCCCCGGGGGCTAGCGGGAGCCAATGAGCAGTTCTTC
length: 18; V: TRBV4-3; D: TRBD2; J: TRBJ2-2; size: NA; CDR3: CASSQDQTSGVNTGELFF; DNA: TGCGCCAGCAGCCAAGACCAGACTAGCGGGGTGAACACCGGGGAGCTGTTTTTT
length: 15; V: TRBV7-9; D: TRBD1; J: TRBJ2-7; size: NA; CDR3: CASSQDFLAGGRQYF; DNA: TGCGCCAGCAGCCAAGATTTTTTGGCAGGGGGCAGGCAGTACTTC
length: 16; V: TRBV7-8; D: TRBD2; J: TRBJ2-5; size: once; CDR3: CASSSLGLAGEETQYF; DNA: TGTGCCAGCAGCTCGTTGGGACTAGCGGGAGAAGAGACCCAGTACTTC
length: 15; V: TRBV6-6; D: NA; J: TRBJ2-3; size: NA; CDR3: CASKRAGVGTDTQYF; DNA: TGTGCCAGCAAACGGGCAGGGGTCGGCACAGATACGCAGTATTTT
length: 13; V: TRBV11-2; D: NA; J: TRBJ2-5; size: NA; CDR3: CASSWAPGETQYF; DNA: TGTGCCAGCAGCTGGGCCCCCGGAGAGACCCAGTACTTC
length: 14; V: TRBV7-9; D: NA; J: TRBJ2-5; size: NA; CDR3: CASSWMRPGETQYF; DNA: TGTGCCAGCAGCTGGATGCGCCCTGGAGAGACCCAGTACTTC
length: 11; V: TRBV20-1; D: NA; J: TRBJ2-7; size: NA; CDR3: CSAIDSYEQYF; DNA: TGCAGTGCTATCGACAGTTACGAGCAGTACTTC
length: 17; V: TRBV12-2; D: NA; J: TRBJ2-4; size: NA; CDR3: CASRLSPSTRNKNIQYF; DNA: TGTGCAAGTCGCTTGTCTCCTAGCACCCGAAACAAAAACATTCAGTACTTC
length: 15; V: TRBV9; D: TRBD2; J: TRBJ2-3; size: NA; CDR3: CASSVRLAGEDTQYF; DNA: TGTGCCAGCAGCGTGAGACTAGCGGGAGAAGATACGCAGTATTTT
length: 14; V: TRBV19; D: NA; J: TRBJ2-7; size: NA; CDR3: CASSIPPWDYEQYF; DNA: TGTGCCAGTAGTATACCCCCTTGGGACTACGAGCAGTACTTC
length: 15; V: TRBV2; D: NA; J: TRBJ1-5; size: NA; CDR3: CASSEAGRLNQPQHF; DNA: TGTGCCAGCAGTGAAGCGGGCAGACTCAATCAGCCCCAGCATTTT
length: 13; V: TRBV29-1; D: TRBD1; J: TRBJ2-7; size: NA; CDR3: CSVGTGEDGEQYF; DNA: TGCAGCGTTGGGACAGGGGAAGACGGGGAGCAGTACTTC
length: 13; V: TRBV5-1; D: NA; J: TRBJ1-2; size: once; CDR3: CASSSQANYGYTF; DNA: TGCGCCAGCAGCTCGCAAGCTAACTATGGCTACACCTTC
length: 12; V: TRBV19; D: TRBD1; J: TRBJ1-5; size: NA; CDR3: CASDRGNQPQHF; DNA: TGTGCCAGTGACAGGGGCAATCAGCCCCAGCATTTT
length: 15; V: TRBV10-3; D: TRBD1; J: TRBJ1-5; size: NA; CDR3: CAISEGDRSNQPQHF; DNA: TGTGCCATCAGTGAAGGGGACAGGTCCAATCAGCCCCAGCATTTT
length: 16; V: TRBV4-1; D: NA; J: TRBJ1-2; size: NA; CDR3: CASSQVEGRGSYGYTF; DNA: TGCGCCAGCAGCCAAGTTGAGGGGAGGGGGTCCTATGGCTACACCTTC
length: 15; V: TRBV9; D: TRBD1; J: TRBJ1-2; size: NA; CDR3: CASSVEGAGNYGYTF; DNA: TGTGCCAGCAGCGTAGAGGGGGCAGGAAACTATGGCTACACCTTC
length: 15; V: TRBV30; D: NA; J: TRBJ2-3; size: once; CDR3: CAWSVRSGPTDTQYF; DNA: TGTGCCTGGAGTGTACGATCTGGCCCCACAGATACGCAGTATTTT
length: 15; V: TRBV5-6; D: NA; J: TRBJ2-5; size: NA; CDR3: CASSESIEGQETQYF; DNA: TGTGCCAGCAGCGAGAGTATAGAGGGGCAGGAGACCCAGTACTTC